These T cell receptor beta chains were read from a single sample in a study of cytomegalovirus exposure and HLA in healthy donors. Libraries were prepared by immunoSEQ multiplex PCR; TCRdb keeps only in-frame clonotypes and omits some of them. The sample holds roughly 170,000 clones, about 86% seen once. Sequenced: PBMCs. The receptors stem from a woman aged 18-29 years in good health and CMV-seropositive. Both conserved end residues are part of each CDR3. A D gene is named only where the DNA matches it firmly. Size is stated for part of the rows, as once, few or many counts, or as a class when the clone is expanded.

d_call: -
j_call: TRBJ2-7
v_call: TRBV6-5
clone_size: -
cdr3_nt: TGTGCCAGTTTGGAAACAGGATCAGGGGAGCAGTACTTC
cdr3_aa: CASLETGSGEQYF

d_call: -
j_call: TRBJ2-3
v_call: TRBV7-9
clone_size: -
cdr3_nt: TGTGCCAGCAGCTTAGCGCGCAATAGAGGAGATACGCAGTATTTT
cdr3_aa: CASSLARNRGDTQYF

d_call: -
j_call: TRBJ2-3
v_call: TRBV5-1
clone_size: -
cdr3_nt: TGCGCCAGCAGCTTGTTAGGGGACACAGATACGCAGTATTTT
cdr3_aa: CASSLLGDTDTQYF

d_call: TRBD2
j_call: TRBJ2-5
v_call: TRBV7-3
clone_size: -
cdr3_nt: TGTGCCAGCAGCGCCGGACTAGCGGGGGGTACCCAAGAGACCCAGTACTTC
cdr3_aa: CASSAGLAGGTQETQYF

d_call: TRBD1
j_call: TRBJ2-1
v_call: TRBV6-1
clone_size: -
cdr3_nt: TGTGCCAGCAGTCCTCCCGGGACAGCTTACAATGAGCAGTTCTTC
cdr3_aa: CASSPPGTAYNEQFF

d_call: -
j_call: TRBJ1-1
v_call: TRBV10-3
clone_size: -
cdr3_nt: TGTGCCATCAGTGAGTCGGGGGGTCCTGAAGCTTTCTTT
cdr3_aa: CAISESGGPEAFF

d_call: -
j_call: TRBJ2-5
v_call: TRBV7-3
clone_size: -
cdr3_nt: TGTGCCAGCAGCTTAACGTCGGGGGGCCTAGAGACCCAGTACTTC
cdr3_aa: CASSLTSGGLETQYF

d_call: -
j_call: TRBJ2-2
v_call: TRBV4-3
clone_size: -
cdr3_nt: TGCGCCAGCAGCCAAACCGGGACTCAGAACACCGGGGAGCTGTTTTTT
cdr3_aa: CASSQTGTQNTGELFF

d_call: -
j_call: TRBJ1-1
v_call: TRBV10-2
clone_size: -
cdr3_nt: TGCGCCAGCAGTGAGCCGACAGAAAACACTGAAGCTTTCTTT
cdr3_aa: CASSEPTENTEAFF

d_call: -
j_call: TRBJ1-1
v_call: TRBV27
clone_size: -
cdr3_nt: TGTGCCAGCAGTTGGCAGATGAACACTGAAGCTTTCTTT
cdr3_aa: CASSWQMNTEAFF

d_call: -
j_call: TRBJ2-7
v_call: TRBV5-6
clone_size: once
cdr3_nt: TGTGCCAGCAGCCGTACTTTAGCGGAGAGGGCGGGTGAGCAGTACTTC
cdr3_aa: CASSRTLAERAGEQYF

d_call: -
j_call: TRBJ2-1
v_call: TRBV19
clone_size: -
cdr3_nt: TGTGCCAGTAGTATAGCCGACACGGGACTCTACAATGAGCAGTTCTTC
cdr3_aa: CASSIADTGLYNEQFF

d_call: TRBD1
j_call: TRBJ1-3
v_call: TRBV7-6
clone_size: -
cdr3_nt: TGTGCCAGCAGCTTATATTGGGGGGACAGGGAGTCTGGAAACACCATATATTTT
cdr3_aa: CASSLYWGDRESGNTIYF

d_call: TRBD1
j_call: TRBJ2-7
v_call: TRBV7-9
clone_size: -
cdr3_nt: TGTGCCAGCAGCTTACTACAGGGGTCTCACGAGCAGTACTTC
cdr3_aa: CASSLLQGSHEQYF

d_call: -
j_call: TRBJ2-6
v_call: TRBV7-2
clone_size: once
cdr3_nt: TGTGCCAGCAGCTTAGCTTCCGGGAGCTCTGGGGCCAACGTCCTGACTTTC
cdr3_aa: CASSLASGSSGANVLTF

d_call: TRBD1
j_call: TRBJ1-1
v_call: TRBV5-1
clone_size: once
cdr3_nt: TGCGCCAGCAGCGCGGGACAGGGGGCGACTGAAGCTTTCTTT
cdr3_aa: CASSAGQGATEAFF

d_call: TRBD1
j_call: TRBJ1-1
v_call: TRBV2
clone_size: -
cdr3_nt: TGTGCCAGCATAACCGGGACAGGGGGCCGTGAAGCTTTCTTT
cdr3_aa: CASITGTGGREAFF

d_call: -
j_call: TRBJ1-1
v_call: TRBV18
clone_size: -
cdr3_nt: TGTGCCAGCTTATCCGACAGAACCATGAACACTGAAGCTTTCTTT
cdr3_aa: CASLSDRTMNTEAFF

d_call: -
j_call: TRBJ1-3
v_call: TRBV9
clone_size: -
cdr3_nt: TGTGCCAGCAGCGTAGATTGGAAGGGAGCTGGAAACACCATATATTTT
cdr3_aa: CASSVDWKGAGNTIYF

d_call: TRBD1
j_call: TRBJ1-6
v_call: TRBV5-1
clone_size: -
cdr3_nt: TGCGCCTCACAACAGGGGAGCTCCTATAATTCACCCCTCCACTTT
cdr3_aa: CASQQGSSYNSPLHF

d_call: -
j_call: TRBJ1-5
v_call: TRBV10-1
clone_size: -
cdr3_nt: TGCGCGGGGTGGGGACTAGGGACGGCCAATCAGCCCCAGCATTTT
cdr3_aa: CAGWGLGTANQPQHF

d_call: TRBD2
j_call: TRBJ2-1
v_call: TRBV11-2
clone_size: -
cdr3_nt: TGTGCCAGCAGGACTAGCGGGGGTAATGAGCAGTTCTTC
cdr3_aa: CASRTSGGNEQFF

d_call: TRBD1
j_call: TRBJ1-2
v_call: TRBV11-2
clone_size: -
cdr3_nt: TGTGCCAGCAGCTTACAGGGGGCTAACTATGGCTACACCTTC
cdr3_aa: CASSLQGANYGYTF

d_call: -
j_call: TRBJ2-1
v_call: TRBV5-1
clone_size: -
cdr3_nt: TGCGCCAGCAGCTTGGCGGGGAATGAGCAGTTCTTC
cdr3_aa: CASSLAGNEQFF

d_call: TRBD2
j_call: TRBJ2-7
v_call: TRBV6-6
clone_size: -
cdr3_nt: TGTGCCAGCAGTTACTCGGGTAGCGGGTCGGAAGAGCAGTACTTC
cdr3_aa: CASSYSGSGSEEQYF

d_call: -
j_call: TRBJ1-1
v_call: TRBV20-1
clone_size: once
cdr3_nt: TGCAGTGCTAAACAGGGTAATGAAGCTTTCTTT
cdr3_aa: CSAKQGNEAFF

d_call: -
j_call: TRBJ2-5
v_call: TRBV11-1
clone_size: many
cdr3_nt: TGTGCCAGCAGCCTGTCTACAGGGGGGGGAGAGACCCAGTACTTC
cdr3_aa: CASSLSTGGGETQYF

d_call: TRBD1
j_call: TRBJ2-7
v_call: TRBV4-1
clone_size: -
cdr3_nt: TGCGCCAGCAGCCAAGGGGGGACAGGGGTCTACGAGCAGTACTTC
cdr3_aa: CASSQGGTGVYEQYF

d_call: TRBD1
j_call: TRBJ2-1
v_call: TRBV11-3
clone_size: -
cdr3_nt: TGTGCCAGCAGCTTAGGAACCGGGACAGGGGGGTACAATGAGCAGTTCTTC
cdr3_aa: CASSLGTGTGGYNEQFF

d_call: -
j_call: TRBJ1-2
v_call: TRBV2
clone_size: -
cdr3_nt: TGTGCCACCACGAGAGAACCTAACTATGGCTACACCTTC
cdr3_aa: CATTREPNYGYTF

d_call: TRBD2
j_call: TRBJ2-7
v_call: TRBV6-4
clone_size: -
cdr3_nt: TGTGCCAGCAGTGAGGGAGCGGGGTCGTCCTACGAGCAGTACTTC
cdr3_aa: CASSEGAGSSYEQYF

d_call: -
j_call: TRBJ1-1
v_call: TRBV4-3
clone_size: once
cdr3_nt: TGCGCCAGCAGCCTCGCCAGGGAAGTCTCCGAAGCTTTCTTT
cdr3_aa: CASSLAREVSEAFF

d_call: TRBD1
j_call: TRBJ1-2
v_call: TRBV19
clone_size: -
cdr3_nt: TGTGCCAGTAGCAGGGACAGGGGATATGGCTACACCTTC
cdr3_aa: CASSRDRGYGYTF

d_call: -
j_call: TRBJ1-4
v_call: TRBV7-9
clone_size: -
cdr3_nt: TGTGCCAGCAGCCGTAATGAAAAACTGTTTTTT
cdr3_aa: CASSRNEKLFF

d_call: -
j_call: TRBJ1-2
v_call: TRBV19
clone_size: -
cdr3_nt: TGTGCCAGTGACACGGCTAACTATGGCTACACCTTC
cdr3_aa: CASDTANYGYTF

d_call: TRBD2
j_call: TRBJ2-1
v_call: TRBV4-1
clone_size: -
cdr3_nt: TGCGCCAGCAGCCAGAAACTAGCGGGGGGCAGCCTGGGGCAGTTCTTC
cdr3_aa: CASSQKLAGGSLGQFF

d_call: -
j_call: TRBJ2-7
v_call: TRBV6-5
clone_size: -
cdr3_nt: TGTGCCAGCAGTCCGAGGGCTATGGGCTCCTACGAGCAGTACTTC
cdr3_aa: CASSPRAMGSYEQYF

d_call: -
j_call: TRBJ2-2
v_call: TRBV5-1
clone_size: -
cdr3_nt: TGCGCCAGCAGCGTAGGTCAGGCGAACACCGGGGAGCTGTTTTTT
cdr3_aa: CASSVGQANTGELFF

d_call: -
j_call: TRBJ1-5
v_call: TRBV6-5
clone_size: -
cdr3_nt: TGTGCCAGCAGTACAGGGTACGGTCAGCCCCAGCATTTT
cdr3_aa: CASSTGYGQPQHF